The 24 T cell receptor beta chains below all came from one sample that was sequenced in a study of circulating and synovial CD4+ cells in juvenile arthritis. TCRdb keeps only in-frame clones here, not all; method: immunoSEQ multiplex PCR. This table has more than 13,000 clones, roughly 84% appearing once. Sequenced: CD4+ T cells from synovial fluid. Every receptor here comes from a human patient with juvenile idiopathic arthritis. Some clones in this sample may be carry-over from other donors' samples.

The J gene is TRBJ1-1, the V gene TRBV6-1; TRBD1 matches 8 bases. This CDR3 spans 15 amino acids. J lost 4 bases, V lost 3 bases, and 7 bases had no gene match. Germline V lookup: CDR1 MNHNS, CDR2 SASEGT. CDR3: CASSDQGQAGTEAFF. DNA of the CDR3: TGTGCCAGCAGTGACCAGGGACAGGCTGGCACTGAAGCTTTCTTT.

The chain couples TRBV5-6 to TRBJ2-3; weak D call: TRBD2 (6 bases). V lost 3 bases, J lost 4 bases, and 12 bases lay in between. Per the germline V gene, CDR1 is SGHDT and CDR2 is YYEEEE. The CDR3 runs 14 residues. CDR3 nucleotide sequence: TGTGCCAGCAGCTCCTTCTCTAGCGCAGATACGCAGTATTTT. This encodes CASSSFSSADTQYF.

The CDR3 region has the DNA TGTGCCAGCAGGGAGGGGGCAGCTGAAGCTTTCTTT. It encodes CASREGAAEAFF. The chain couples TRBV28 to TRBJ1-1, with 7 positions matching TRBD1. This CDR3 spans 12 amino acids. CDR1 is MDHEN and CDR2 is SYDVKM in the germline V gene. V was clipped by 6 bases and J by 6 bases; unmatched bases: 4.

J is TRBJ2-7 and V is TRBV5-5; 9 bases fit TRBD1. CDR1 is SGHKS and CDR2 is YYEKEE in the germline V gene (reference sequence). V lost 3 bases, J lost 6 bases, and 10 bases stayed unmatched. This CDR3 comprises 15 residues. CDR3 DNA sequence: TGTGCCAGCAGCTCCAGGACAGGGGTATTCGCCGAGCAGTACTTC. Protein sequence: CASSSRTGVFAEQYF.

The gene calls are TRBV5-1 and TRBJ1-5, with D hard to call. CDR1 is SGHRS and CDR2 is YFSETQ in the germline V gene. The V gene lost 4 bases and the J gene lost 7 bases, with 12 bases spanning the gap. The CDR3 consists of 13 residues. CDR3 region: CASSVQGGQPQHF. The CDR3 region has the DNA TGCGCCAGCAGCGTTCAAGGAGGACAGCCCCAGCATTTT. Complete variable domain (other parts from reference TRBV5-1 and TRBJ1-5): KAGVTQTPRYLIKTRGQQVTLSCSPISGHRSVSWYQQTPGQGLQFLFEYFSETQRNKGNFPGRFSGRQFSNSRSEMNVSTLELGDSALYLCASSVQGGQPQHFGDGTRLSIL.

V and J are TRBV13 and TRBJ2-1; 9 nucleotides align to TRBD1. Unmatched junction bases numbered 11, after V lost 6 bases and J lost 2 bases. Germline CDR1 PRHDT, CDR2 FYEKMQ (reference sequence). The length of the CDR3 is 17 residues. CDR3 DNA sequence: TGTGCCAGCAGGCCGTACGGGACAGGGTTGACCTACAATGAGCAGTTCTTC. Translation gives CASRPYGTGLTYNEQFF.

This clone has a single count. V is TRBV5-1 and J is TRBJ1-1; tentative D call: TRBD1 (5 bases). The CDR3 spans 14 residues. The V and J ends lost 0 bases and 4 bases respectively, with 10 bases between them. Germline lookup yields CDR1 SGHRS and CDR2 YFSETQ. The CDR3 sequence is CASSLDRRGTEAFF. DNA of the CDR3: TGCGCCAGCAGCTTGGACAGGAGGGGCACTGAAGCTTTCTTT.

CDR3 residues: CASSFEAGGENEQFF. CDR3 nucleotides: TGTGCCAGCAGCTTTGAAGCGGGGGGGGAGAATGAGCAGTTCTTC. This chain joins TRBV11-3 and TRBJ2-1; 10 bases fit TRBD2. Germline V gives CDR1 SGHNT, CDR2 YENEEA. The CDR3 runs 15 residues. V lost 3 bases to trimming and J lost 7 bases; unmatched junction nucleotides: 6.

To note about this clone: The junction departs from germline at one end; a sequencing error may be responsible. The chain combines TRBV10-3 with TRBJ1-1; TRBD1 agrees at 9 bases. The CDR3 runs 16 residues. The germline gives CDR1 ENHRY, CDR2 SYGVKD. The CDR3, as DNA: TGTGCCAGCAGTTACAACGGACAGGGGACGAACACTGAAGCTTTCTTT. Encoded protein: CASSYNGQGTNTEAFF.

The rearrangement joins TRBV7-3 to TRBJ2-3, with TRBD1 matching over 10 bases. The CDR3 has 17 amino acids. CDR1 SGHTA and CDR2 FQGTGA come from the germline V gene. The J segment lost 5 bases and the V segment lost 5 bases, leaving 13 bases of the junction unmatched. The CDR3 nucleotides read TGTGCCAGCAGCGTGTCGAGGGGACAGGGGAGGATAGATACGCAGTATTTT. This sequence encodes CASSVSRGQGRIDTQYF.

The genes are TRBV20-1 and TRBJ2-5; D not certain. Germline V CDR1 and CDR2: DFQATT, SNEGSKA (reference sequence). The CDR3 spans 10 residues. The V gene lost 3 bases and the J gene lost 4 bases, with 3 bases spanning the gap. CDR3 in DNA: TGCAGTGCTAGCGGAGAGACCCAGTACTTC. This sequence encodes CSASGETQYF.

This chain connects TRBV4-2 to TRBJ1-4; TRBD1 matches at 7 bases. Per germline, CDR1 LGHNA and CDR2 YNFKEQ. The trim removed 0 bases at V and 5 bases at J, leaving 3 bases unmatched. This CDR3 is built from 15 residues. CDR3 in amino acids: CASSQDRQGNEKLFF. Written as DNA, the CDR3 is TGTGCCAGCAGCCAAGATAGACAGGGAAATGAAAAACTGTTTTTT.

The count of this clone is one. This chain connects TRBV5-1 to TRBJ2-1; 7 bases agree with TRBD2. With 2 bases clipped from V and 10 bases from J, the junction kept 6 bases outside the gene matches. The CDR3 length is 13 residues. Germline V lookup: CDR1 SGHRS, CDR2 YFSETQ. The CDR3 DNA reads TGCGCCAGCAGCTTACTATTGGGGGGGGAGCAGTTCTTC. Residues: CASSLLLGGEQFF.

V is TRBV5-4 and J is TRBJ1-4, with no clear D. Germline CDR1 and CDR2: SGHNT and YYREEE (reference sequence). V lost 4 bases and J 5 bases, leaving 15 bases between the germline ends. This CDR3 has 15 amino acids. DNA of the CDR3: TGTGCCAGCAGCCGCCCGGACGGACTAAATGAAAAACTGTTTTTT. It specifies CASSRPDGLNEKLFF.

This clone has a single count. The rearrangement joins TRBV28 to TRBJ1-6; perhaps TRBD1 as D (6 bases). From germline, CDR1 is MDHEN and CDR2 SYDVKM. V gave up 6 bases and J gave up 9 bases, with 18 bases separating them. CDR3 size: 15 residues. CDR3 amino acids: CASSLKDSWGSPLHF. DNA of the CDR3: TGTGCCAGCAGCCTAAAGGACAGTTGGGGTTCACCCCTCCACTTT.

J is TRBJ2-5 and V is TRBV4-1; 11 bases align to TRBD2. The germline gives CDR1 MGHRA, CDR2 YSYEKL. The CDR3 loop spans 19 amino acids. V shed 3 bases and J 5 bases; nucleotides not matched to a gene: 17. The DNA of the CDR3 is TGCGCCAGCAGCCAGTATCCCCCTCCCGGGACTAGCGGTCCGGAGACCCAGTACTTC. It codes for CASSQYPPPGTSGPETQYF.

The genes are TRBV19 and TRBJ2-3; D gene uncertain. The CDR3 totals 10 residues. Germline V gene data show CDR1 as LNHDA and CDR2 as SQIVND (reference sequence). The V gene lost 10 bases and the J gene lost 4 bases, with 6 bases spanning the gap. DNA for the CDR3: TGTGCCACCGAGGCAGATACGCAGTATTTT. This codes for CATEADTQYF.

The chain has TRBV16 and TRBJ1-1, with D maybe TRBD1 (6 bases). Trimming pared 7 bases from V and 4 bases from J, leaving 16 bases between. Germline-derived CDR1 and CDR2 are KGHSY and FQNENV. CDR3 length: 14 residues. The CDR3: CASTRGAVSTEAFF. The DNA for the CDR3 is TGTGCCAGCACCAGGGGTGCGGTTAGCACTGAAGCTTTCTTT.

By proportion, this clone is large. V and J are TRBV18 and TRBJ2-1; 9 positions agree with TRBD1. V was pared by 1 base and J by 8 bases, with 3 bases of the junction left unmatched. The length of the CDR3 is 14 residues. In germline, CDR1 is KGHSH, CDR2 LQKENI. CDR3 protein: CASSPRTGVDEQFF. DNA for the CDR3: TGTGCCAGCTCACCACGGACAGGGGTGGATGAGCAGTTCTTC.

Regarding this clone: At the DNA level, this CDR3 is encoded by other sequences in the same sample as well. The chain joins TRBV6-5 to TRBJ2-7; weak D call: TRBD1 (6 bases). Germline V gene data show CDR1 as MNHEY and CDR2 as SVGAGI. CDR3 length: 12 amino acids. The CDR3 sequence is CADHQGIGEQYF. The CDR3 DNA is TGTGCGGATCATCAGGGGATCGGGGAGCAGTACTTC.

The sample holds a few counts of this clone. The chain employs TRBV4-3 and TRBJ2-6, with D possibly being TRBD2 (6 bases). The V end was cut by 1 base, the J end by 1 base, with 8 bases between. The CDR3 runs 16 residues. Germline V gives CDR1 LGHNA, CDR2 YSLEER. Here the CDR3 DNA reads TGCGCCAGCAGCCAAGTGGGGGGTTCTGGGGCCAACGTCCTGACTTTC. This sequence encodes CASSQVGGSGANVLTF.

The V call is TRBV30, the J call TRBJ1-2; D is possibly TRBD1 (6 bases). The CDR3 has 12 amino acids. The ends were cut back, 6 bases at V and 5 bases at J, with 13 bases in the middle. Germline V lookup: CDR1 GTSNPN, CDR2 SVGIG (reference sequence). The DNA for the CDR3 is TGTGCCTGTTTGTACAGGGATTATGGCTACACCTTC. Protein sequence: CACLYRDYGYTF. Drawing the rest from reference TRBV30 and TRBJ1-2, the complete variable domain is SQTIHQWPATLVQPVGSPLSLECTVEGTSNPNLYWYRQAAGRGLQLLFYSVGIGQISSEVPQNLSASRPQDRQFILSSKKLLLSDSGFYLCACLYRDYGYTFGSGTRLTVV.

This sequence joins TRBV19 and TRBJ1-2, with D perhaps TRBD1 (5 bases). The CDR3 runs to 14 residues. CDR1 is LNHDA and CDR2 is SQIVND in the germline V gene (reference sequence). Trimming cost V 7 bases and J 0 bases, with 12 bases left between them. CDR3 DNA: TGTGCCAGTACCCCGGGACTAGCTAACTATGGCTACACCTTC. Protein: CASTPGLANYGYTF. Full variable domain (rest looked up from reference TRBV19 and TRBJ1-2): DGGITQSPKYLFRKEGQNVTLSCEQNLNHDAMYWYRQDPGQGLRLIYYSQIVNDFQKGDIAEGYSVSREKKESFPLTVTSAQKNPTAFYLCASTPGLANYGYTFGSGTRLTVV.

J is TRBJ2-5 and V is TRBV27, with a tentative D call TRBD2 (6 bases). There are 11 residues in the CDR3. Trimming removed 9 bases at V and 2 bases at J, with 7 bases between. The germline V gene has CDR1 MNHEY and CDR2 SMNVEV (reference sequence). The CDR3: CASGGQETQYF. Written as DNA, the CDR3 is TGTGCCAGTGGGGGGCAAGAGACCCAGTACTTC.